This TCR beta chain was sequenced during a study of T cell clonality in common variable immunodeficiency. There are many counts of this clone. The CDR3 extends 3 residues past the end of the read, so its final part is completed from the germline J gene. Germline assignment: CDR1 SGHNT and CDR2 YYREEE (reference sequence). The CDR3 has 13 amino acids. Method: immunoSEQ multiplex PCR; TCRdb's copy keeps in-frame clones and lacks some. The specimen has about 55,000 clones, none found just once. The chain links TRBV5-4 to TRBJ2-3; 7 positions agree with TRBD2. The TCR was taken from a person between 18 and 69 years old in good health. What was sequenced was peripheral blood mononuclear cells. CDR3 DNA (partial): TGTGCCAGCAGCAGTAAGGCGGGAGAGACG. Its translation: CASSSKAGET. The complete CDR3 protein is CASSSKAGETQYF.